A single sample gave rise to the 16 T cell receptor beta chains below, sequenced in a study of blood T cells in healthy people across ages. Combining a sample-barcoded 5' primer with a J-beta primer mix, a second PCR ran for about 7 to 11 cycles. TCRdb used MiXCR to reprocess the 5' RACE reads, holding one entry per CDR3 protein. Of 600,000 to 850,000 distinct CDR3 sequences detected, around 25% appear once; the ten largest clones hold 9.4%. This sample also appeared in a second study, on T cells of mothers and their children.

The sequencing input was blood. These receptors were taken from a boy aged 10-17 years in good health.

This chain connects TRBV29-1 to TRBJ1-3; 7 bases align to TRBD1. The CDR3 is made up of 14 amino acids. Germline V lookup: CDR1 SQVTM, CDR2 ANQGSEA. With V trimmed by 2 bases and J by 4 bases, 5 bases remained unmatched. The CDR3 here is CSVETTGAGNTIYF. The CDR3 DNA reads TGCAGCGTTGAAACTACAGGGGCCGGAAACACCATATATTTT.

This clonotype was detected a few times. The V and J genes are TRBV12-3 or TRBV12-4 and TRBJ2-2; 16 nucleotides match TRBD2. The length of the CDR3 is 17 residues. J lost 1 base, V lost 7 bases, and 3 bases had no gene match. CDR3 amino acids: CASTGTSGRENTGELFF. CDR3 DNA sequence: TGTGCCAGCACCGGGACTAGCGGGAGGGAGAACACCGGGGAGCTGTTTTTT.

The rearrangement joins TRBV14 to TRBJ2-1; TRBD1 agrees at 8 bases. CDR1 is SGHDN and CDR2 is FVKESK in the germline V gene. Trimming took 2 bases from V and 2 from J; bases not matched to a gene: 2. The CDR3 covers 15 residues. The DNA of the CDR3 is TGTGCCAGCAGCCAAAGGACAGGGACCTACAATGAGCAGTTCTTC. Translated: CASSQRTGTYNEQFF.

This rearrangement joins TRBV29-1 to TRBJ1-1; the D is unclear. The germline V and J ends were trimmed by 4 bases and 3 bases, with 9 bases remaining between them. The CDR3 extends over 12 amino acids. CDR1 and CDR2 from the germline V gene are SQVTM and ANQGSEA. The CDR3 DNA follows: TGCAGCGTTGCGGTCCCCGACACTGAAGCTTTCTTT. Amino acids: CSVAVPDTEAFF.

This clonotype was seen ten or more times. The chain joins TRBV13 to TRBJ2-5; D gene ambiguous. The CDR3 consists of 13 residues. The V end lost 5 bases, the J end lost 5 bases, and 12 bases lay between the germline ends. Germline values: CDR1 PRHDT, CDR2 FYEKMQ (reference sequence). The CDR3 nucleotides are TGTGCCAGCAGCCTCCGGTCTGGGGAGACCCAGTACTTC. It specifies CASSLRSGETQYF.

For this clonotype: The germline gene is not matched at one end of the junction; a read error may be the cause. CDR3 DNA: TGCAGTGCTAGCCAGCGGGAGGGTAACGAGCCGTACTTC. The encoded protein is CSASQREGNEPYF. V usage is TRBV20-1 and J usage is TRBJ2-7, with 10 bases identical to TRBD2. This CDR3 contains 13 residues. CDR1 and CDR2 (germline): DFQATT, SNEGSKA (reference sequence).

V usage is TRBV4-3 and J usage is TRBJ1-4; weak D call: TRBD1 (5 bases). CDR1 LGHNA and CDR2 YSLEER come from the germline V gene. The V end lost 0 bases, the J end lost 6 bases, and 14 bases lay between the germline ends. This CDR3 is 16 amino acids long. The CDR3 spells CASSQEKGGGDEKLFF. The DNA for the CDR3 is TGCGCCAGCAGCCAAGAAAAAGGAGGAGGGGATGAAAAACTGTTTTTT.

This clonotype appeared a few times. The V and J genes are TRBV19 and TRBJ2-5; TRBD2 is a possible D gene (6 bases). Gene TRBJ2-7 matches the end of the DNA better, so the J call may be wrong. Germline-derived CDR1 and CDR2 are LNHDA and SQIVND (reference sequence). The CDR3 has 14 residues. The CDR3 DNA reads as TGTGCCAGTCGCCGGGACTTTTTTACCTACGAGCAGTACTTC. Protein sequence: CASRRDFFTYEQYF.

The chain joins TRBV29-1 to TRBJ2-7; 8 bases are a match to TRBD1. The CDR3 consists of 13 residues. The germline V gene encodes CDR1 SQVTM and CDR2 ANQGSEA. With V trimmed by 6 bases and J by 7 bases, 11 bases remained unmatched. CDR3 nucleotide sequence: TGCAGCGTCGCCGGGACAGGATTTAGTGAGCAGTACTTC. Its protein is CSVAGTGFSEQYF.

There are a few counts of this clonotype. This sequence joins TRBV28 and TRBJ2-5; TRBD1 might be the D (6 bases). The CDR3 is 17 amino acids. The germline gives CDR1 MDHEN, CDR2 SYDVKM. V lost 5 bases and J 1 base, leaving 20 bases between the germline ends. The CDR3 sequence is CASSPPGERHLQETQYF. DNA of the CDR3: TGTGCCAGCAGTCCACCAGGGGAGCGACATCTCCAAGAGACCCAGTACTTC.

The J gene is TRBJ2-3, the V gene TRBV5-4, with 11 bases matching TRBD2. The V segment lost 0 bases and the J segment 6 bases; nucleotides outside the gene matches: 6. The CDR3 covers 16 residues. The germline V gene has CDR1 SGHNT and CDR2 YYREEE (reference sequence). CDR3 in DNA: TGTGCCAGCAGCTTGGCGTTAGCGGGGGGGCTGGATACGCAGTATTTT. Translation gives CASSLALAGGLDTQYF. Full variable domain (outside the CDR3, taken from reference TRBV5-4 and TRBJ2-3): ETGVTQSPTHLIKTRGQQVTLRCSSQSGHNTVSWYQQALGQGPQFIFQYYREEENGRGNFPPRFSGLQFPNYSSELNVNALELDDSALYLCASSLALAGGLDTQYFGPGTRLTVL.

This clonotype was observed a handful of times. Here the CDR3 DNA reads TGTGCCAGCAGTTGGGGACCTGACTCCTACGAGCAGTACTTC. Translation: CASSWGPDSYEQYF. This rearrangement joins TRBV5-4 to TRBJ2-7; D possibly uses TRBD1 or TRBD2 (5 bases each). Germline V gene lookup returns CDR1 SGHNT and CDR2 YYREEE (reference sequence). Trimming removed 5 bases at V and 0 bases at J, with 12 bases between. The CDR3 consists of 14 residues.

This clonotype was seen only a few times. The J gene is TRBJ2-7, the V gene TRBV27; no definite D call. V lost 0 bases, J lost 4 bases, and 16 bases lay in between. The CDR3 loop spans 16 amino acids. Germline lookup yields CDR1 MNHEY and CDR2 SMNVEV (reference sequence). The CDR3 protein is CASSLSGPRGMYEQYF. The CDR3 bases are TGTGCCAGCAGTTTATCAGGGCCCCGCGGAATGTACGAGCAGTACTTC.

The CDR3 here is CASSLDRVGNEQFF. CDR3 in DNA: TGTGCCAGCAGTCTCGACAGGGTGGGGAATGAGCAGTTCTTC. The chain combines TRBV28 with TRBJ2-1; 7 nucleotides line up with TRBD1. The germline gives CDR1 MDHEN, CDR2 SYDVKM. V dropped 5 bases and J dropped 7; count of bases not matched to a gene: 8. This CDR3 contains 14 residues.

The rearrangement links TRBV20-1 to TRBJ2-7; weak D call: TRBD2 (7 bases). This CDR3 spans 15 amino acids. Germline assignment: CDR1 DFQATT and CDR2 SNEGSKA (reference sequence). V was shortened by 5 bases and J by 0 bases, with 17 bases between the two germline ends. The CDR3, as DNA: TGCAGTGCTGGGGGGGGCGAACTCCTCTCCTACGAGCAGTACTTC. This sequence encodes CSAGGGELLSYEQYF.

The V gene is TRBV28, the J gene TRBJ2-7; a weak D match, TRBD1 (5 bases). Trimming pared 3 bases from V and 2 bases from J, leaving 17 bases between. The germline V gene has CDR1 MDHEN and CDR2 SYDVKM. This CDR3 has 16 residues. CDR3 in DNA: TGTGCCAGCAGTTTTCCGGGTGACAGAGTGCCCTACGAGCAGTACTTC. Translation gives CASSFPGDRVPYEQYF. Looking up the rest from reference TRBV28 and TRBJ2-7 gives the full variable domain: DVKVTQSSRYLVKRTGEKVFLECVQDMDHENMFWYRQDPGLGLRLIYFSYDVKMKEKGDIPEGYSVSREKKERFSLILESASTNQTSMYLCASSFPGDRVPYEQYFGPGTRLTVT.